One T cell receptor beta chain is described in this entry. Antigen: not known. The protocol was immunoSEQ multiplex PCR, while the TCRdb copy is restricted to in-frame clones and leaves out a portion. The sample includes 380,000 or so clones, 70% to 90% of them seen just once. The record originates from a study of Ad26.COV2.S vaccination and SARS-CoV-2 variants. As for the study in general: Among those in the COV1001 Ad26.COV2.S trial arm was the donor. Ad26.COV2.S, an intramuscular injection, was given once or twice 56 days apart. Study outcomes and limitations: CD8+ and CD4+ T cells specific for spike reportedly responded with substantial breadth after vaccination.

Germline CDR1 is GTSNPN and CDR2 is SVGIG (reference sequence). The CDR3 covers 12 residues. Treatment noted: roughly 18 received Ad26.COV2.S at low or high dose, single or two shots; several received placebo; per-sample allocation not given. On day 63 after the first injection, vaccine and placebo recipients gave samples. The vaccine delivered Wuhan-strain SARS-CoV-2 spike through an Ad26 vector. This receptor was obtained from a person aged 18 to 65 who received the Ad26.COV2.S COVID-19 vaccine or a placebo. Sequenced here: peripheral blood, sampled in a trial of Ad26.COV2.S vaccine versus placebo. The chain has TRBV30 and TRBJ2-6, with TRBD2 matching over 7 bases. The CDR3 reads CAGGAGANVLTF. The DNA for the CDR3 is TGTGCGGGGGGGGCTGGGGCCAACGTCCTGACTTTC.